A selection of T cell receptor beta chains follows, all from one sample in a study of CD8+CD57+ T cells in acquired aplastic anemia. TCRdb called the reads again in MiXCR, with one record for every CDR3 protein. The sample contains approximately 130,000 distinct CDR3 sequences, 55% to 70% of which appear only once. What was sequenced was sorted CD4+, CD8+, or CD8+CD57+ T cells (not recorded which) from PBMCs. These receptor sequences come from a human donor with aplastic anemia. CDR3s include the opening cysteine and the closing phenylalanine or tryptophan. Each record gives: V gene, J gene, D gene, clone size, CDR3 protein, CDR3 DNA. A D gene is named only where the DNA matches it firmly. Size tells how often a clone was seen (once, few, many) or the class of an expanded clone, and some rows leave it out.

TRBV20-1	TRBJ1-5	-	-	CSASQGPAQPQHF	TGCAGTGCTTCACAGGGACCCGCTCAGCCCCAGCATTTT
TRBV29-1	TRBJ2-7	-	many	CSVEDREAEQYF	TGCAGCGTTGAAGATCGCGAGGCCGAGCAGTACTTC
TRBV7-8	TRBJ1-1	TRBD1	-	CASSPLPGGTEAFF	TGTGCCAGCAGCCCACTGCCAGGGGGGACTGAAGCTTTCTTT
TRBV2	TRBJ1-1	-	once	CASTLEGHTEAFF	TGTGCCAGCACCCTAGAAGGTCACACTGAAGCTTTCTTT
TRBV13	TRBJ2-7	-	many	CASSLAGTTSSYEQYF	TGTGCCAGCAGCTTAGCGGGGACAACGAGCTCCTACGAGCAGTACTTC
TRBV6-1	TRBJ2-1	-	-	CASRVPTGISYNEQFF	TGTGCCAGCAGAGTTCCAACAGGGATCTCCTACAATGAGCAGTTCTTC
TRBV25-1	TRBJ1-6	-	-	CASSESWDSPLHF	TGTGCCAGCAGTGAATCTTGGGATTCACCCCTCCACTTT
TRBV10-3	TRBJ1-5	-	-	CAISERQESNQPQHF	TGTGCCATCAGTGAGAGGCAAGAGAGCAATCAGCCCCAGCATTTT
TRBV15	TRBJ1-2	TRBD1	-	CATSARQGNGYTF	TGTGCCACCAGCGCCCGACAGGGAAATGGCTACACCTTC
TRBV2	TRBJ1-2	TRBD1	-	CASSGQGSNYGYTF	TGTGCCAGCAGTGGACAGGGCTCTAACTATGGCTACACCTTC
TRBV5-4	TRBJ2-7	-	many	CASSLDRVYEQYF	TGTGCCAGCAGCTTGGACAGGGTCTACGAGCAGTACTTC
TRBV20-1	TRBJ1-4	-	-	CSAGGERFEKLFF	TGCAGTGCTGGTGGGGAGCGGTTTGAAAAACTGTTTTTT
TRBV7-6	TRBJ2-7	TRBD1	many	CASSLGSGTGYEQYF	TGTGCCAGCAGCTTAGGTTCCGGGACAGGATACGAGCAGTACTTC
TRBV19	TRBJ1-6	-	-	CASTSLQNRNSPLHF	TGTGCCAGTACCAGTCTGCAAAACAGGAATTCACCCCTCCACTTT
TRBV20-1	TRBJ2-1	TRBD1	-	CSARGPKTGSDNEQFF	TGCAGTGCTAGGGGTCCCAAGACAGGGTCGGACAATGAGCAGTTCTTC
TRBV10-3	TRBJ1-5	-	-	CAISDREPLSNQPQHF	TGTGCCATCAGTGACCGGGAGCCACTTAGCAATCAGCCCCAGCATTTT
TRBV29-1	TRBJ2-2	TRBD2	few	CSVDLGGREAGELFF	TGCAGCGTTGATCTCGGCGGGAGGGAAGCCGGGGAGCTGTTTTTT
TRBV20-1	TRBJ2-5	TRBD2	few	CSATPGRVGETQYF	TGCAGTGCAACGCCCGGGAGGGTTGGAGAGACCCAGTACTTC
TRBV3-1	TRBJ1-1	TRBD1	many	CASSRDRNTEAFF	TGTGCCAGCAGCCGGGACAGAAACACTGAAGCTTTCTTT
TRBV2	TRBJ2-7	TRBD2	-	CASRLAGNEQYF	TGTGCCAGCCGGCTAGCGGGGAACGAGCAGTACTTC
TRBV7-9	TRBJ1-1	TRBD1	many	CASSLTGGAEAFF	TGTGCCAGCAGCTTAACAGGGGGGGCTGAAGCTTTCTTT
TRBV11-1	TRBJ2-1	TRBD2	-	CASISVVGGYNEQFF	TGTGCCAGCATCTCAGTGGTGGGGGGGTACAATGAGCAGTTCTTC
TRBV10-2	TRBJ1-5	TRBD1	-	CASRETGGNQPQHF	TGCGCCAGCAGGGAAACAGGGGGCAATCAGCCCCAGCATTTT
TRBV10-3	TRBJ2-5	-	many	CAISEPDQAGETQYF	TGTGCCATCAGTGAGCCCGACCAGGCGGGTGAGACCCAGTACTTC
TRBV19	TRBJ2-3	-	once	CATRGDTQYF	TGTGCCACCCGGGGAGATACGCAGTATTTT
TRBV12-3/TRBV12-4	TRBJ2-7	TRBD1	-	CASSLGDRESLSEQYF	TGTGCCAGCAGTTTGGGTGACAGGGAAAGTCTCTCCGAGCAGTACTTC
TRBV6-1	TRBJ1-4	TRBD1	many	CASSSDRATNEKLFF	TGTGCCAGCAGCAGCGACAGGGCAACTAATGAAAAACTGTTTTTT
TRBV29-1	TRBJ1-2	-	-	CSVPGVANYGYTF	TGCAGCGTTCCAGGGGTAGCTAACTATGGCTACACCTTC
TRBV3-1	TRBJ1-5	-	many	CASSQEWAGGNQPQHF	TGTGCCAGCAGCCAAGAATGGGCAGGGGGCAATCAGCCCCAGCATTTT
TRBV2	TRBJ1-5	-	-	CASKDGRTQPQHF	TGTGCCAGCAAGGACGGTCGAACACAGCCCCAGCATTTT
TRBV10-1	TRBJ1-2	-	-	CASSDGGGYGYTF	TGCGCCAGCAGTGACGGGGGCGGCTATGGCTACACCTTC
TRBV24-1	TRBJ2-7	TRBD1	once	CATSGDRGSYEQYF	TGTGCCACCAGTGGCGACAGGGGGTCCTACGAGCAGTACTTC
TRBV4-2	TRBJ2-1	-	-	CASSQSRTGLTRGIYNEQFF	TGTGCCAGCAGCCAATCACGGACAGGCCTGACGCGGGGGATCTACAATGAGCAGTTCTTC
TRBV13	TRBJ1-1	TRBD1	many	CASSSNRGGTEAFF	TGTGCCAGCAGCTCGAACAGGGGGGGCACTGAAGCTTTCTTT
TRBV29-1	TRBJ1-3	-	-	CSVEVTDSGNTIYF	TGCAGCGTTGAGGTGACAGACTCTGGAAACACCATATATTTT
TRBV28	TRBJ2-3	TRBD2	-	CASSLRGGRAILADTQYF	TGTGCCAGCAGTTTGAGGGGCGGGAGGGCCATTCTTGCAGATACGCAGTATTTT
TRBV7-8	TRBJ2-3	-	many	CASRERTDTQYF	TGTGCCAGCAGAGAAAGGACGGATACGCAGTATTTT
TRBV19	TRBJ2-1	-	-	CASSIVLAYYNEQFF	TGTGCCAGTAGTATTGTACTTGCCTACTACAATGAGCAGTTCTTC
TRBV7-8	TRBJ1-2	TRBD1	few	CASSLGWTGALRGGYTF	TGTGCCAGCAGCTTAGGTTGGACAGGGGCGTTGCGGGGTGGCTACACCTTC
TRBV13	TRBJ2-5	-	many	CASSSIIGPTPQETQYF	TGTGCCAGCAGCTCAATAATAGGACCGACGCCGCAAGAGACCCAGTACTTC
TRBV11-2	TRBJ2-3	-	-	CASSSSNGGTDTQYF	TGTGCCAGCAGCTCCTCTAACGGGGGCACAGATACGCAGTATTTT
TRBV12-3/TRBV12-4	TRBJ1-1	TRBD1	-	CASSFDRVTEAFF	TGTGCCAGCAGTTTTGACAGGGTCACTGAAGCTTTCTTT
TRBV29-1	TRBJ1-1	-	-	CSVESEALINTEAFF	TGCAGCGTTGAATCTGAGGCCCTAATTAACACTGAAGCTTTCTTT
TRBV7-3	TRBJ2-7	TRBD1	-	CANETGGGEQYF	TGTGCCAACGAAACAGGGGGCGGCGAGCAGTACTTC
TRBV7-9	TRBJ2-5	-	-	CASSLETYQETQYF	TGTGCCAGCAGCTTAGAAACGTACCAAGAGACCCAGTACTTC
TRBV5-5	TRBJ2-1	TRBD2	-	CASSLASGYNEQFF	TGTGCCAGCAGCTTGGCTAGCGGGTACAATGAGCAGTTCTTC
TRBV9	TRBJ1-2	TRBD1	-	CASSVLQGYGYTF	TGTGCCAGCAGCGTCTTACAGGGGTATGGCTACACCTTC
TRBV6-4	TRBJ2-5	-	-	CASSPGPQETQYF	TGTGCCAGCAGTCCGGGGCCCCAAGAGACCCAGTACTTC
TRBV20-1	TRBJ2-1	TRBD2	-	CSARVFGLAGGFKSSYNEQFF	TGCAGTGCTAGGGTCTTCGGCCTAGCGGGGGGCTTTAAGAGCTCCTACAATGAGCAGTTCTTC
TRBV6-5	TRBJ2-3	-	once	CASSYSEFASTNTQYF	TGTGCCAGCAGTTACTCCGAATTCGCTAGCACAAATACGCAGTATTTT
TRBV29-1	TRBJ2-2	TRBD2	-	CSVAAGAGELFF	TGCAGCGTTGCCGCGGGGGCCGGGGAGCTGTTTTTT
TRBV12-3/TRBV12-4	TRBJ2-7	-	-	CAWNQDPYEQYF	TGTGCCTGGAACCAGGACCCCTACGAGCAGTACTTC
TRBV5-1	TRBJ2-3	TRBD1	-	CASSLVGQGIVDTQYF	TGCGCCAGCAGCTTGGTAGGACAGGGGATTGTAGATACGCAGTATTTT